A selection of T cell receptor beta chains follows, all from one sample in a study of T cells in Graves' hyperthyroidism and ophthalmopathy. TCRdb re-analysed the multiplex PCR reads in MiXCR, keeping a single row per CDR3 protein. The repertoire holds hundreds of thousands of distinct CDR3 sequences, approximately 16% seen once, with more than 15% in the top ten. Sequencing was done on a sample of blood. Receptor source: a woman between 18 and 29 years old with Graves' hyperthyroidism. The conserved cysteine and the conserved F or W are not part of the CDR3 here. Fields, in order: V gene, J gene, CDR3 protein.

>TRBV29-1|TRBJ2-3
SVNTGNTDTQY
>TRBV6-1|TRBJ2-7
ASSVAFRQGEQY
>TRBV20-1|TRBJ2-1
SARGLGHSDPINEQF
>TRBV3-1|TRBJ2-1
ASSQDKRGNEQF
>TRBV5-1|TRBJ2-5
ASSSTRAVRETQY
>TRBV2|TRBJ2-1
ASSVRLDTAGGEQF
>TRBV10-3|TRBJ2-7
AISAGYYEQY
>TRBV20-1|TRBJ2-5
SVILAGKETQY
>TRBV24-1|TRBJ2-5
AARQSPGETQY
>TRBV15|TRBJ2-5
ATSRFQVGSYQETQY
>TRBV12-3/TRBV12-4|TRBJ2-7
ASSFGSSPLQARASFSYEPY
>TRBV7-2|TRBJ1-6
ASSTDRGSPLH
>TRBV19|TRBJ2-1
ASSILAGGYYNEQF
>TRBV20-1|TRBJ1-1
SAQDTEAF
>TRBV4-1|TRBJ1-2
ASSQDHGGPSYT
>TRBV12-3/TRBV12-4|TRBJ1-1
ASSSLRGGNTEAF
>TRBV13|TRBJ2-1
ASSGGRKQF
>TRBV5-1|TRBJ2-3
ASSLVGWLLTDTQY
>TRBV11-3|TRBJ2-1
ASSFAPSHNEQF
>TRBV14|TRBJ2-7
ASSQVGWSYEQY
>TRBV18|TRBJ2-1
ASSLPLSYNEQF
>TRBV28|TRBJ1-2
ASTTGVNYGYT
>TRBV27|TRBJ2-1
ASSTTSVYNEQF
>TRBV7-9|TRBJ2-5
ASSYATGQETQY
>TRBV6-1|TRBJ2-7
ASSERVASGSFEGPYEQY
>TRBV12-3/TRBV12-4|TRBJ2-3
ASSFNSGTDTQY
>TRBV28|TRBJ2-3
ASTSLGPNTQY
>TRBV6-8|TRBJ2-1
ATSGPNNEQF
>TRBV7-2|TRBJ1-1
ASSLEGTITEAF
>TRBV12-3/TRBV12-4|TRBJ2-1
ASSLGMEQF
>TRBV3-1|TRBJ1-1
ASSPKGQGRRTEAF
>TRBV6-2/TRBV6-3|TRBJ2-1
ASSSPGVAGNYNEQF
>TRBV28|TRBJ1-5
ASNDRVKVH
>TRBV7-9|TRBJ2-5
ASSPKGATQETQY
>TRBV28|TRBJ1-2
ASSLFQGLRGYGYT
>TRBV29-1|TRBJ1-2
SVDVRDSRHYGYT
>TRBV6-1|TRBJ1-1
ASSQGPWNTEAF
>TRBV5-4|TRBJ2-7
ASSLWVEGTDYEQY
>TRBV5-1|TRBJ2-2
ASSLIQIARTGELF
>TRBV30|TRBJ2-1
AWVMAVGEQF
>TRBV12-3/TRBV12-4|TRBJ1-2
ASSGYGSPAVAWYGYT